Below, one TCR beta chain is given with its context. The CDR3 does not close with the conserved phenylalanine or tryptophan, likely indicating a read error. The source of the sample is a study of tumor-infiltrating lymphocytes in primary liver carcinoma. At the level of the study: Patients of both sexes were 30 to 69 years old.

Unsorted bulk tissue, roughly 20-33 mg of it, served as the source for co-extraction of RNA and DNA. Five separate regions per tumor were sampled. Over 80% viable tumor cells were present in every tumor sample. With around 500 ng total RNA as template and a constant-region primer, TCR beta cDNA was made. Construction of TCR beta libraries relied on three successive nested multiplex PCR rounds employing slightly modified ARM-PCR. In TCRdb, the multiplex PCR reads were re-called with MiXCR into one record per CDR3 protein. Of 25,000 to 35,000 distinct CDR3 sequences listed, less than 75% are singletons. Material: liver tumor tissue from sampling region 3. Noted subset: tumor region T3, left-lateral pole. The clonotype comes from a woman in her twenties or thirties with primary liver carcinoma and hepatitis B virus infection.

The CDR3 DNA follows: TGTGCCAGCAGTGGGGACGGGGGGGTCGCTGAAGCTTTCCTT. Protein product: CASSGDGGVAEAFL. The rearrangement links TRBV28 to TRBJ1-1; TRBD1 might be the D (5 bases). Germline V gene sequence: CDR1 MDHEN, CDR2 SYDVKM. CDR3 size: 14 residues. Trimming removed 5 bases from V and 6 bases from J, with 16 bases in between.